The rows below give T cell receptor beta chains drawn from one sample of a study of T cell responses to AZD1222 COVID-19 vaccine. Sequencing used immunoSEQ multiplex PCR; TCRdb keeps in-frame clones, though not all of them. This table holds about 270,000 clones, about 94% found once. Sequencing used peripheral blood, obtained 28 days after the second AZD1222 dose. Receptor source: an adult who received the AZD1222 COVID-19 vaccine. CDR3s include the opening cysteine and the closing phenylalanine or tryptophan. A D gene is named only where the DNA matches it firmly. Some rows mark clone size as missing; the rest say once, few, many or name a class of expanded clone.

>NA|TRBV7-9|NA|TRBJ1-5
TGTGCCAGCAGCACCCAGGGGCGACAGCCCCAGCATTTT
CASSTQGRQPQHF
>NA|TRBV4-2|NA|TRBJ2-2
TGTGCCAGCAGCCACACTCAGGGGTACGGGGAGCTGTTTTTT
CASSHTQGYGELFF
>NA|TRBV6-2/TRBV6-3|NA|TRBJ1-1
TGTGCCAGCAGCGCTCGATCCGTTAAGCCTTTCTTT
CASSARSVKPFF
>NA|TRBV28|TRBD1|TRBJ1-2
TGTGCCAGCAGTTCGGTACAGGGACAGGGCAAAGGCTACACCTTC
CASSSVQGQGKGYTF
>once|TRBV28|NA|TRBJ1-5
TGTGCCAGCAGTTTACGGGGCAGGTACAATCAGCCCCAGCATTTT
CASSLRGRYNQPQHF
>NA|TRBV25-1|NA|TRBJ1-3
TGTGCCAGCAGTCCCCCAGGGTCCTGGCGCGACACCATATATTTT
CASSPPGSWRDTIYF
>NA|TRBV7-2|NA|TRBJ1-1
TGTGCCAGCAGCTTGGTAGGGGCGGCGAACACTGAAGCTTTCTTT
CASSLVGAANTEAFF
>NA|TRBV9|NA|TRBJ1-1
TGTGCCAGCAGTCTCCAGGGTACCACTGAAGCTTTCTTT
CASSLQGTTEAFF
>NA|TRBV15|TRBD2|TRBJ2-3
TGTGCCACCAGCCGTAGCGGGAGTTTGTCAGATACGCAGTATTTT
CATSRSGSLSDTQYF
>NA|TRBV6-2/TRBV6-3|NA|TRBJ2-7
TGTGCCAGCAGCGAGGGCGAGCAGTACTTC
CASSEGEQYF
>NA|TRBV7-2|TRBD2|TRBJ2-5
TGTGCCAGCAGCTTAGGGGTAGCGGGGGGTTCGGGGCTGGAGACCCAGTACTTC
CASSLGVAGGSGLETQYF
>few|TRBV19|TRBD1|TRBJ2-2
TGTGCCAGTAGTATAAGGGGGCCTGGGGAGCTGTTTTTT
CASSIRGPGELFF
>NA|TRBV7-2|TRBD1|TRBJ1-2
TGTGCCAGCAGCGCTGACAGGGGAATCTCTGGCTACACCTTC
CASSADRGISGYTF
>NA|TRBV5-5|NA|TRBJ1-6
TGTGCCAGCAGCTTGAGTGGCGGGAAGTCACCCCTCCACTTT
CASSLSGGKSPLHF
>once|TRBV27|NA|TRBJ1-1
TGTGCCAGCAGTTTATGGGTCCTCGCTGAAGCTTTCTTT
CASSLWVLAEAFF
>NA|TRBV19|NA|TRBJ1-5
TGTGCCAGTAGTATTGGACGGGAGGTTAAGCAGCCCCAGCATTTT
CASSIGREVKQPQHF
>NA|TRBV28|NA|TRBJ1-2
TGTGCCAGCAGCCCGGGGCTTAACTATGGCTACACCTTC
CASSPGLNYGYTF
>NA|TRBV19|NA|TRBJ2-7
TGTGCCAGTAGCTCAAAATGGGACAACAGCCACGAGCAGTACTTC
CASSSKWDNSHEQYF
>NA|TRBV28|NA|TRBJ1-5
TGTGCCAGCAGTTTTAGGGGGTATAGTTGGTATCAGCCCCAGCATTTT
CASSFRGYSWYQPQHF
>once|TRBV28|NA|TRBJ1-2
TGTGCCAGCCTTCAAGGGACATCGTCTAGTGGCTACACCTTC
CASLQGTSSSGYTF
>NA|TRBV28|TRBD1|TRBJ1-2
TGTGCCAGCAGCGGACAGGGGGCGGGCTATGGCTACACCTTC
CASSGQGAGYGYTF
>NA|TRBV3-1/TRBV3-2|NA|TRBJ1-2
TGTGCCAGCAGCCAAGAGCAAGGAAAGGCGGGTTTTTACACCTTC
CASSQEQGKAGFYTF
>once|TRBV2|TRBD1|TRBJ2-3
TGTGCCAGCAGCGTCGACAGGGTGGGCACAGATACGCAGTATTTT
CASSVDRVGTDTQYF
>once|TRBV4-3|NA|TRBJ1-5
TGCGCCAGCAGCCAAGATGGAGGGAGCAATCAGCCCCAGCATTTT
CASSQDGGSNQPQHF
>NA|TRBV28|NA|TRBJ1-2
TGTGCCAGCAGTTTGGGCGGCGCGTATGGCTACACCTTC
CASSLGGAYGYTF